The present TCR beta chain was sequenced within a study of shared clonotypes between healthy human individuals. DNA input for the unsorted PBMC replicate PCRs was about 280 ng, 30,000 to 35,000 T cell genomes. The team ran DNA from unsorted PBMCs on ten immunoSEQ deep assay plates for sequencing. The protocol was immunoSEQ multiplex PCR, while the TCRdb copy is restricted to in-frame clones and leaves out a portion. The data contain about 470,000 clones, roughly 77% of them seen just once; the ten biggest clones take up roughly an eighth. All the donors were Caucasian adults who lived in Nashville, Tennessee. Germline V gives CDR1 LNHDA, CDR2 SQIVND (reference sequence). J lost 0 bases, V lost 0 bases, and 5 bases had no gene match. The CDR3 length is 17 residues.

The specimen was PBMCs. The chain links TRBV19 to TRBJ2-5; 9 nucleotides line up with TRBD2. The receptor's source is a woman in her forties in good health. Some clones in this sample may be carry-over from other donors' samples. In DNA form, the CDR3 reads TGTGCCAGTAGTATAGACGGCGGGAGGGGCTACCAAGAGACCCAGTACTTC. Encoded protein: CASSIDGGRGYQETQYF.